Given below is one T cell receptor (beta chain) in context. Its antigen remains undetermined. Base-call qualities are not available, and no considerably larger clone is one nucleotide away. CDR1 and CDR2 are drawn from the germline V gene (reference sequence): LNHNV, YYDKDF. Spanning cysteine to phenylalanine, the CDR3 consists of 15 amino acids. CDR3 DNA is the only sequence kept; it has 45 bases, read in frame from the first base. Germline trimming amounts to 5 bases on V and 3 bases on J, with 6 as the count of junction bases outside the gene matches. Library prep was done by the immunoSEQ multiplex PCR assay. A mixture of 60 forward primers for TCR Vbeta segments and 13 reverse primers for TCR Jbeta segments was used in the multiplex PCR. Amplification of the CDR3 region of rearranged TCR beta genes was performed with a multiplex PCR assay on genomic DNA. The amplified TCR beta libraries were sequenced on the Illumina HiSeq System as 87-base-pair reads. From the authors' description of their analysis: Across the roughly 700 repertoires, a later analysis counted tens of millions of unique TCR beta chains, 9.5 million to 12 million of which were shared by at least two donors. A nearest-neighbor algorithm error-corrected the raw reads and collapsed the reads into unique sequences, merging closely related sequences to remove PCR and sequencing errors. Alignment of CDR3 sequences to IMGT reference sequences was used to assign V, D and J gene segments. For a sequence to be retained, a match of at least six nucleotides to both a V gene segment and a J gene segment was required. Rearrangements were classified as productive when the CDR3 lacked stop codons and remained in frame with V and J, and all other rearrangements were classified as non-productive. CDR3 was defined by IMGT convention, running from the second conserved V-encoded cysteine to the conserved J-encoded phenylalanine. The earlier analysis of 587 of the donors excluded any sequence lacking an unambiguous match to a single V gene segment. In an earlier analysis of 587 of the donors, V segments were called functional above 56.7% productive rearrangements and were called segregating when the between-donor standard deviation exceeded 5%. A statistical classification framework was built to diagnose cytomegalovirus status from the catalog of TCR beta chain sequences. In a later analysis, V and J genes were assigned by comparing TCR nucleotide sequences against IMGT/GENE-DB human TR gene sequences. In a later analysis, CDR3 sequences and most-parsimonious VDJ recombination scenarios were assigned using the TCRdist pipeline. A later analysis defined each TCR beta chain by its CDR3 amino acid sequence plus V-gene family, and excluded reads lacking a unique V-gene family. In a later analysis, 450 to 600 highly shared, low-generation-probability nucleotide sequences were removed to address suspected cross-contamination and a sequencing artifact. A later analysis calculated a clonal expansion index for each public chain from normalized within-repertoire ranks of inferred template counts. A later analysis computed generation probabilities with a VDJ recombination model fitted to out-of-frame rearrangements, and checked the results against IGoR. Hypergeometric tests were used in a later analysis to score TCR-TCR, TCR-HLA and TCR-CMV co-occurrence, with a repertoire-size bias correction applied to the TCR pairs. A later analysis estimated false discovery rates by permuting HLA or CMV assignments 20 times. In a later analysis, co-occurring TCRs were grouped using DBSCAN, and TCRdist sequence similarity was added for clustering within HLA-allele-positive subsets. Repertoires with fewer than 30,000 or more than 120,000 public chains, plus five repertoires with anomalous nucleotide sharing, were excluded from co-occurrence clustering. TCRdb limited this immuneACCESS table to in-frame rearrangements with V and J called. A share of clones is missing; checked studies link under half to unresolved V genes, and the rest is unexplained. The D gene and trimming were derived from the DNA, and the V and J assignments and clone size from that table. The sample has about 90,000 clones on record, over 60% of them singletons. The ten most abundant clones make up 3.5% to 5.5% of the sample.

This sample was taken from a study of cytomegalovirus exposure and HLA in healthy donors (dated by TCRdb to the late 2010s). Turning to the overall study: In an earlier analysis of 450 to 750 of the donors, about 260 Gb of sequence data and approximately 120 million unique TCR beta sequences from about 190 million T cells were reported. An early release covering 550 to 650 HLA-typed donors comprised 300 to 350 gigabases of sequencing data and tens of millions of unique TCR sequences. The genetic ancestry cluster associated with self-reported Caucasian donors included roughly 84% of the roughly 410 genotyped donors. The study aimed to test whether signatures of past pathogen exposure could be identified by cataloging public T cell receptors. The study profiled the T cell repertoires of 500 to 800 subjects by immunosequencing and related them to cytomegalovirus serostatus. Besides the first cohort of 550 to 750 subjects, a separate validation cohort made up of over 100 different subjects was used. High-throughput TCR immunosequencing, statistical association of individual TCRs with disease status, and machine learning were combined to predict cytomegalovirus infection status. A later analysis re-examined previously published TCR beta repertoires from more than 600 donors and added high-resolution HLA genotyping to investigate patterns of TCR occurrence. Rather than using new phenotypic data, the later analysis identified candidate immune exposures from TCR beta sequences and from how often those sequences occurred across donors. In an earlier analysis of 550 to 700 of the donors, high-throughput TCR beta sequencing was used to judge whether each TCR beta V gene segment behaved as functional or pseudogenic. Donor age, sex, ethnicity and CMV serostatus were compiled together with the repertoire data. In a later genetic analysis, genome-wide SNP genotypes for about three fifths of the roughly 670 donors were used, and that subset was treated as a discovery cohort. All discovery cohort repertoires had been generated on a single sequencing platform. HLA typing included class I and class II loci at four-digit resolution. Typing coverage differed by locus: A, B, C, DRB1 and DQB1 were typed in roughly 620-630 donors, DQA1 in around 500, DPA1 in over 600, and DPB1 in around 490. Roughly five DR-DQ haplotypes were treated as single units for association and clustering because of strong linkage in the cohort. Among about 400 genotyped donors of the cohort, an average of about 240,000 unique TCR beta nucleotide sequences was sequenced per donor, of which roughly 17% were non-productive.

What the study reported, not specific to this receptor: This cohort had only TCR beta chains sequenced, and the lack of alpha or paired-chain data limited which features could be detected. In the study, about 150 TCR beta chains were listed as associated with cytomegalovirus. In a later analysis, the rate of TCR association differed among HLA loci, with DRB1 alleles having the most associated TCRs and HLA-C alleles having the fewest. Immune exposure information for the cohort was limited to CMV serostatus. Correlated functional status among segregating V segments might be attributable to linkage disequilibrium, but an unknown experimental factor could not be ruled out. In an earlier analysis of under 600 of the donors, most TCR beta V segments were observed in productive rearrangements about 90% or about 30% of the time, broadly matching IMGT annotations. In vitro tests confirmed that a few of the cytomegalovirus-associated TCR beta chains recognize cytomegalovirus antigens. The authors suggested that the approach could potentially be generalized to other disease states and immunological phenotypes. A later analysis associated 15,000 or so TCR beta sequences with specific HLA alleles at a false discovery rate of 0.05. A cluster of highly shared sequence variants was judged likely to represent a technical artifact of the sequencing pipeline. Cytomegalovirus status was reported to be diagnosed by the classifier with high specificity and sensitivity in both the original and validation cohorts. Because HLA typing was unavailable for some donors at each locus, only the typed subset was used in association tests. Fewer than 20 rarely observed V segments, including chromosome 9 orphons, were excluded from the earlier analysis of some 590 of the donors because counts were too low. In a later genetic analysis, fewer N-insertions in productive TCRs were reported among donors in an Asian-associated ancestry cluster than the roughly 710-donor mean. A later analysis reported that several top co-occurrence clusters appeared linked to parvovirus B19, influenza, CMV and Epstein-Barr virus. In a later analysis, most CMV-associated TCR beta chains were found to appear HLA-restricted, with HLA associations seemingly driven largely by CMV exposure. Roughly uniform sequencing depth across donors was assumed in presence/absence analyses, although this assumption may not hold. A further reported finding was that TCR beta sequences accurately predicted the HLA-A and HLA-B alleles for most subjects in the first cohort. Compared with equally common non-associated chains, HLA-associated TCR beta chains in a later analysis were more clonally expanded and had lower generation probabilities. An association between a missense DCLRE1C variant and V-gene and J-gene trimming of TCR beta chains was found in a later genetic analysis and replicated in an independent cohort. Across donors, most TCR sequences were observed very rarely, whereas some public TCRs were present in many individuals. Because the 87-base-pair reads could not distinguish some IMGT-functional V segments, including TRBV6-2 and TRBV6-3, those segments were excluded. Strong co-occurrence of HLA alleles, especially DR and DQ, made assigning TCR associations to individual alleles difficult.

The cohort comprised fewer than 750 healthy bone marrow donors. All cohort members were sampled while nominally healthy, although unrecorded immune exposures were likely present. The donor tested CMV seropositive and was one of the 289 seropositive cohort members. A peripheral blood sample was provided by each donor, and peripheral blood mononuclear cells were used for TCR beta sequencing. The Qiagen DNeasy Blood Extraction Kit was used to extract genomic DNA from the blood cell samples. The receptor was derived from a woman aged 40 to 50 in good health and CMV-seropositive. Material for sequencing was PBMCs. The rearranged chain carries TRBV15 and TRBJ2-2, and TRBD2 aligns with 7 junction nucleotides. The CDR3 in this case is CATSPMGGDTGELFF. DNA sequence: TGTGCCACCAGCCCGATGGGGGGGGACACCGGGGAGCTGTTTTTT.